This T cell receptor beta chain was profiled in a study of Graves' ophthalmopathy and Graves' hyperthyroidism. This clonotype came up many times. CDR1 SQVTM and CDR2 ANQGSEA come from the germline V gene. V was pared by 7 bases and J by 6 bases, with 10 bases of the junction left unmatched. The CDR3 runs to 13 residues. If no ophthalmopathy appeared within 18 months of follow-up, hyperthyroidism was termed stable. Scientists amplified the TCR beta CDR3 regions from RNA transcripts. HTBI-primed RT-PCR formed the first round, and a multiplex PCR formed the second. TCRdb recomputed calls from the multiplex PCR reads with MiXCR, one row per CDR3 protein. The sample carries about 400,000 distinct CDR3 sequences, more than 20% recorded once.

The origin of this receptor is a woman under 30 with stable Graves' hyperthyroidism. The sequenced sample consisted of peripheral blood. The chain uses TRBV29-1 and TRBJ2-7, with TRBD2 matching over 9 bases. The CDR3 DNA follows: TGCAGCGCAAGGACTAGCGACGTAGCCGAGCAGTACTTC. It yields the protein CSARTSDVAEQYF.